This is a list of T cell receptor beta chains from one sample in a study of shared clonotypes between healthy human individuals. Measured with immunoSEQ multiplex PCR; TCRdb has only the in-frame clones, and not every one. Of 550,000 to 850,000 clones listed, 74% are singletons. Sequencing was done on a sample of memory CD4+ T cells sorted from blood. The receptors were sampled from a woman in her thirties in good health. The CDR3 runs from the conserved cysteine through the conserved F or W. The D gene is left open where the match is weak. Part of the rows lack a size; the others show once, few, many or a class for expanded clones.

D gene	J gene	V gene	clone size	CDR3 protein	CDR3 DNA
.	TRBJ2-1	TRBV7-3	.	CASSLWASRDNEQFF	TGTGCCAGCAGCTTGTGGGCCTCTAGAGACAATGAGCAGTTCTTC
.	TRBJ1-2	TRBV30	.	CAWSPTDKRDYGYTF	TGTGCCTGGAGTCCAACGGACAAGAGGGACTATGGCTACACCTTC
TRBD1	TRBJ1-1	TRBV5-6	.	CASSFTGDTEAFF	TGTGCCAGCAGCTTTACAGGGGACACTGAAGCTTTCTTT
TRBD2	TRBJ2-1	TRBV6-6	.	CASFAGVVENEQFF	TGTGCCAGCTTTGCGGGAGTAGTCGAGAATGAGCAGTTCTTC
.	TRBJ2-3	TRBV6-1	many	CASKGRADTDTQYF	TGTGCCAGCAAGGGCAGGGCCGACACAGATACGCAGTATTTT
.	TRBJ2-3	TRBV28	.	CASSSDYKSTDTQYF	TGTGCCAGCAGTTCTGACTACAAGAGCACAGATACGCAGTATTTT
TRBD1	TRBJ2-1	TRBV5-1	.	CASSLGDRVLNEQFF	TGCGCCAGCAGCTTGGGGGACAGGGTTTTGAATGAGCAGTTCTTC
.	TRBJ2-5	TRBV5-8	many	CASSLLSGVETQYF	TGTGCCAGCAGCTTGCTTTCGGGAGTCGAGACCCAGTACTTC
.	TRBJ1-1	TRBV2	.	CAQTEVGGTEAFF	TGTGCGCAAACGGAAGTGGGAGGGACTGAAGCTTTCTTT
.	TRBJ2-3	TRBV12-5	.	CASGLAGVSDTQYF	TGTGCTAGTGGTTTAGCGGGTGTTAGCGATACGCAGTATTTT
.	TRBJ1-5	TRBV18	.	CASSEQQAGSNQPQHF	TGTGCCAGCTCAGAACAACAGGCGGGGAGCAATCAGCCCCAGCATTTT
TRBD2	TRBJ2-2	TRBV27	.	CASRRKAGGLVETGELFF	TGTGCCAGCAGACGGAAAGCGGGAGGGCTGGTTGAAACCGGGGAGCTGTTTTTT
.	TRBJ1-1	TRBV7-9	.	CASSLIVGAFF	TGTGCCAGCAGCTTAATTGTTGGGGCTTTCTTT
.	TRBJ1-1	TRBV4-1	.	CASSHPLVGGGTEAFF	TGCGCCAGCAGCCATCCCCTGGTGGGTGGTGGCACTGAAGCTTTCTTT
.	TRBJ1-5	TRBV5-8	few	CASSLGVAQDQPQHF	TGTGCCAGCAGCTTGGGCGTCGCGCAGGATCAGCCCCAGCATTTT
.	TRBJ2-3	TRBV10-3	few	CATAPGATSTDTQYF	TGTGCCACCGCACCGGGGGCCACTAGCACAGATACGCAGTATTTT
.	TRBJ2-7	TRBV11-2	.	CASSLEVGGSSLEQYF	TGTGCCAGCAGCTTAGAAGTGGGTGGGAGTTCCCTCGAGCAGTACTTC
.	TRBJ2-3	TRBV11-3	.	CASSLALLSTDTQYF	TGTGCCAGCAGCTTAGCGCTCCTTAGCACAGATACGCAGTATTTT
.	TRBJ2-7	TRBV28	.	CAIGAYEQYF	TGTGCCATCGGAGCCTACGAGCAGTACTTC
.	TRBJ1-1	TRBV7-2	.	CASSLTFYTGRGEAFF	TGTGCCAGCAGCTTAACGTTTTATACAGGGAGGGGTGAAGCTTTCTTT
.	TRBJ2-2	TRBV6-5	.	CASRTGNTGELFF	TGTGCCAGCAGAACAGGGAACACCGGGGAGCTGTTTTTT
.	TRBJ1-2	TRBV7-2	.	CASSRDIGFTF	TGTGCCAGCAGCCGGGACATCGGTTTCACCTTC
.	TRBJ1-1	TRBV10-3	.	CAISENGGPTEAFF	TGTGCCATCAGTGAGAATGGGGGGCCGACTGAAGCTTTCTTT
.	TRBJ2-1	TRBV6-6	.	CASTAFNNEQFF	TGTGCCAGCACCGCATTTAACAATGAGCAGTTCTTC
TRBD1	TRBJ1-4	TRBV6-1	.	CASSGRQGSNEKLFF	TGTGCCAGCAGTGGTCGACAGGGGTCTAATGAAAAACTGTTTTTT
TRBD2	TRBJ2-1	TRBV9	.	CASSGTSGSSYNEQFF	TGTGCCAGCAGCGGGACTAGCGGGAGTTCCTACAATGAGCAGTTCTTC
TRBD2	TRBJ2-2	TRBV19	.	CASSSAASGSRGTGELFF	TGTGCCAGTAGTTCCGCCGCTAGCGGGAGTCGCGGTACCGGGGAGCTGTTTTTT
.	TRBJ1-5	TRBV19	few	CASRTGVQPQHF	TGTGCCAGTAGAACCGGGGTTCAGCCCCAGCATTTT
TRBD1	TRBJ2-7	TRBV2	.	CASSVTGTYEQYF	TGTGCCAGCAGTGTGACAGGGACCTACGAGCAGTACTTC
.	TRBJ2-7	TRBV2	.	CASSGSSREQYF	TGTGCCAGCAGTGGATCCTCTCGAGAGCAGTACTTC
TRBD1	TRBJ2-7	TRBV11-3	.	CASSRQGGEQYF	TGTGCCAGCAGCCGACAGGGGGGCGAGCAGTACTTC
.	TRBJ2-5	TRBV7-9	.	CASSLGSAQYF	TGTGCCAGCAGCTTAGGTTCGGCCCAGTACTTC
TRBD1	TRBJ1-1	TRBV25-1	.	CASSTGGRAFF	TGTGCCAGCAGTACAGGGGGAAGAGCTTTCTTT
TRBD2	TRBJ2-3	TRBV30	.	CAWIWAGDGTDTQYF	TGTGCCTGGATTTGGGCGGGGGACGGCACAGATACGCAGTATTTT
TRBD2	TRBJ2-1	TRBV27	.	CASRRLAENNEQFF	TGTGCCAGCAGGCGACTAGCGGAAAACAATGAGCAGTTCTTC
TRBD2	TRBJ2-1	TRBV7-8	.	CASIEGRGRYNEQFF	TGTGCCAGCATCGAGGGGAGGGGAAGGTACAATGAGCAGTTCTTC
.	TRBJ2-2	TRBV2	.	CASRESTGGTGELFF	TGTGCCAGCAGAGAGTCAACCGGGGGCACCGGGGAGCTGTTTTTT
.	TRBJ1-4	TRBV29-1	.	CSCSELGRTNEKLFF	TGCAGCTGTTCGGAATTGGGCAGAACTAATGAAAAACTGTTTTTT
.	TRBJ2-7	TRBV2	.	CASTPGLLLEQYF	TGTGCCAGCACGCCGGGACTCCTTCTCGAGCAGTACTTC
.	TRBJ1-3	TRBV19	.	CASTGTVSGNTIYF	TGTGCCAGCACCGGGACGGTCTCTGGAAACACCATATATTTT
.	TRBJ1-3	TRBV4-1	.	CASSQVNTAGNTIYF	TGCGCCAGCAGCCAAGTGAACACAGCTGGAAACACCATATATTTT
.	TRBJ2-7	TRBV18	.	CASSPKSGSSYEQYF	TGTGCCAGCTCACCAAAGTCAGGTAGCTCCTACGAGCAGTACTTC